This T cell receptor (beta chain) was sequenced during a study of cytotoxic CD8 clonotypes in ibrutinib-treated CLL. Overall study context: Response samples were taken after a median of around 11 months on treatment, range 6 to 36.

This clone was seen a single time. The CDR3 spans 16 residues. CDR1 GTSNPN and CDR2 SVGIG come from the germline V gene (reference sequence). Trimming stripped 0 bases from V and 1 base from J, with 12 bases between. Sequencing used immunoSEQ multiplex PCR; TCRdb keeps in-frame clones, though not all of them. The repertoire holds over 120,000 clones, with about 84% as singletons. The receptor comes from a human donor with chronic lymphocytic leukemia. This specimen was PBMCs, taken after 36 months of ibrutinib treatment. The V call is TRBV30, the J call TRBJ2-2; D remains unclear. The CDR3 protein is CAWSVSSHLNTGELFF. The DNA of the CDR3 is TGTGCCTGGAGTGTTAGCTCTCACTTGAACACCGGGGAGCTGTTTTTT.